This T cell receptor (beta chain) appears in the sequencing data of a study of cytomegalovirus exposure and HLA in healthy donors. In the study overall: Within the Caucasian-associated ancestry cluster were roughly 82% of the 350 to 400 genotyped donors. General study results and limits: As a later analysis showed, several of the most significant clusters appeared to be linked to common viral pathogens. Excluded were some V segments that proved indistinguishable, including TRBV6-2 and TRBV6-3. Reports indicated that the classifier achieved high specificity and sensitivity in diagnosing cytomegalovirus status.

In the PCR, 60 Vbeta and 13 Jbeta primers were used. The method was immunoSEQ multiplex PCR; TCRdb's version includes in-frame clones alone and lacks a portion of them. This table has some 190,000 clones, around 76% appearing once. On this clone: As yet, its antigen is unknown.

Germline assignment: CDR1 SGDLS and CDR2 YYNGEE. This CDR3 contains 15 residues. V was shortened by 0 bases and J by 1 base, with 10 bases between the two germline ends. This sequence was found in a man aged 35 to 55 in good health and CMV-seronegative. The sample comprised PBMCs. The V call is TRBV9, the J call TRBJ1-1; D is possibly TRBD1 (5 bases). This CDR3 is CASSVDGAPNTEAFF. Written as DNA, the CDR3 is TGTGCCAGCAGCGTAGATGGGGCGCCGAACACTGAAGCTTTCTTT.